This TCR beta chain derives from a study of T-cell reconstitution after alpha-beta-depleted transplantation in children. The germline gives CDR1 SEHNR, CDR2 FQNEAQ (reference sequence). The ends lost 7 bases at V and 6 bases at J; junction bases unmatched: 8. The CDR3 is 15 residues long. This clonotype has more than one count but fewer than ten. Unique molecular identifiers featured in how the TCRbeta library was prepared. TCRdb called the PCR reads again in MiXCR, with one record for every CDR3 protein. Among hundreds of thousands of distinct CDR3 sequences, about 14% were seen once, and the ten largest hold around 4.1%.

V usage is TRBV7-9 and J usage is TRBJ1-6; 8 bases are a match to TRBD1. The sequences come from PBMCs, collected from the stem cell graft. The sequence was obtained from a human donor who donated a stem cell graft to a child with Fanconi anemia. CDR3 loop: CASTLQGDGNSPLHF. CDR3 nucleotide sequence: TGTGCCAGCACACTACAGGGGGATGGTAATTCACCCCTCCACTTT. The full variable domain, rest sourced from reference TRBV7-9 and TRBJ1-6, is DTGVSQNPRHKITKRGQNVTFRCDPISEHNRLYWYRQTLGQGPEFLTYFQNEAQLEKSRLLSDRFSAERPKGSFSTLEIQRTEQGDSAMYLCASTLQGDGNSPLHFGNGTRLTVT.